These 30 T cell receptor beta chains came from one sample sequenced in a study of T cell clones after liver transplantation. Profiling relied on immunoSEQ multiplex PCR, and the TCRdb table lists in-frame clones only, not all of them. The repertoire includes more than 100,000 clones, roughly four fifths of them detected once, and 2.5% to 3% sits in the top ten. The sequencing used CD4+ T cells from blood, collected approximately 4 years after liver transplant. The receptor set was obtained from a human patient who received a liver transplant. Some T cells may be the graft donor's.

V usage is TRBV7-3 and J usage is TRBJ1-6; no clear D gene. The CDR3 is 16 residues long. CDR1 and CDR2 (germline): SGHTA, FQGTGA. V gave up 1 base and J gave up 1 base, with 8 bases separating them. The CDR3 here is CASSLNSQSYNSPLHF. In DNA form, the CDR3 reads TGTGCCAGCAGCTTAAACTCCCAGTCCTATAATTCACCCCTCCACTTT.

This clone was observed a handful of times. The chain combines TRBV20-1 with TRBJ2-1; D is uncertain. Trimming shortened V by 0 bases and J by 6 bases, and 0 bases separated the two germline ends. Germline-derived CDR1 and CDR2 are DFQATT and SNEGSKA (reference sequence). The CDR3 covers 10 residues. Here the CDR3 reads CSARDNEQFF. The CDR3 DNA sequence: TGCAGTGCTAGAGACAATGAGCAGTTCTTC.

The gene calls are TRBV29-1 and TRBJ2-7, with 11 bases fitting TRBD2. This CDR3 is built from 14 residues. Losses at the gene ends were 7 bases for V and 3 bases for J; bases not matched to a gene: 8. The germline CDR1 and CDR2 sequences are SQVTM and ANQGSEA. This CDR3 is CSARGSGRVYEQYF. The CDR3 nucleotides read TGCAGCGCTCGAGGTAGCGGGAGGGTCTACGAGCAGTACTTC.

This chain uses TRBV4-3 with TRBJ1-1; 7 bases are shared with TRBD1. The CDR3 contains 15 residues. V lost 3 bases to trimming and J lost 1 base; unmatched junction nucleotides: 5. Germline CDR1 and CDR2: LGHNA and YSLEER. CDR3 in DNA: TGCGCCAGCAGCCATGATCGGACAGGGAACACTGAAGCTTTCTTT. Amino acid sequence: CASSHDRTGNTEAFF.

The gene calls are TRBV7-3 and TRBJ2-1, with 11 positions matching TRBD2. From germline, CDR1 is SGHTA and CDR2 FQGTGA. The CDR3 contains 16 residues. With V trimmed by 3 bases and J by 4 bases, 5 bases remained unmatched. The CDR3 sequence: CASSFASGRLYNEQFF. For the CDR3, the DNA is TGTGCCAGCAGCTTTGCTAGCGGGAGGTTGTACAATGAGCAGTTCTTC.

This clone occurred once. The rearrangement joins TRBV7-2 to TRBJ2-7, with D perhaps matching TRBD1 (6 bases). Trimming took 5 bases from V and 3 from J, leaving 20 bases between them. The CDR3 is made up of 16 amino acids. Germline CDR1 reads SGHTA; CDR2 reads FQGNSA. The CDR3 loop reads CASSRSSDSPVYEQYF. The DNA of the CDR3 is TGTGCCAGCAGCCGGAGCTCGGACAGCCCCGTCTACGAGCAGTACTTC. The entire variable domain, with the rest obtained from reference TRBV7-2 and TRBJ2-7, is as follows: GAGVSQSPSNKVTEKGKDVELRCDPISGHTALYWYRQSLGQGLEFLIYFQGNSAPDKSGLPSDRFSAERTGGSVSTLTIQRTQQEDSAVYLCASSRSSDSPVYEQYFGPGTRLTVT.

The chain has TRBV9 and TRBJ2-1; 7 bases line up with TRBD1. Germline lookup yields CDR1 SGDLS and CDR2 YYNGEE. The CDR3 length is 14 residues. J lost 4 bases, V lost 0 bases, and 1 base had no gene match. As DNA, the CDR3 is TGTGCCAGCAGCGTAGGGGACAGATACAATGAGCAGTTCTTC. Its protein product is CASSVGDRYNEQFF.

The genes are TRBV9 and TRBJ2-3, with 8 bases that match TRBD2. The germline V gene encodes CDR1 SGDLS and CDR2 YYNGEE. CDR3 length: 12 amino acids. The ends lost 3 bases at V and 11 bases at J; junction bases unmatched: 5. This CDR3 reads CASSDSGVVQYF. CDR3 in DNA: TGTGCCAGCAGCGATAGCGGGGTAGTGCAGTATTTT.

V and J are TRBV5-1 and TRBJ2-3, with 9 bases that match TRBD2. V shed 0 bases, J shed 1 base, and the junction held 6 bases outside the gene matches. The CDR3 sequence is 17 residues long. The germline CDR1 and CDR2 sequences are SGHRS and YFSETQ. CDR3 sequence reads: CASSLAAGTSRTDTQYF. The CDR3 coding sequence is TGCGCCAGCAGCTTGGCCGCCGGGACTAGCCGCACAGATACGCAGTATTTT.

The chain combines TRBV10-3 with TRBJ2-7, with D tentatively TRBD2 (6 bases). The germline V and J ends were trimmed by 11 bases and 2 bases, with 16 bases remaining between them. This CDR3 spans 13 amino acids. The germline V gene has CDR1 ENHRY and CDR2 SYGVKD. CDR3 residues: CASGGLGTYEQYF. DNA of the CDR3: TGTGCCTCCGGAGGGCTAGGGACCTACGAGCAGTACTTC.

The V and J genes are TRBV6-1 and TRBJ1-5; D is unclear. Trimming removed 4 bases at V and 0 bases at J, with 4 bases between. The CDR3 is 13 amino acids. Per germline, CDR1 MNHNS and CDR2 SASEGT. CDR3 residues: CASSANSNQPQHF. CDR3 in DNA: TGTGCCAGCAGTGCCAATAGCAATCAGCCCCAGCATTTT.

The V call is TRBV4-2, the J call TRBJ1-4; D call uncertain. The CDR3 covers 13 residues. Germline CDR1 and CDR2: LGHNA and YNFKEQ. V dropped 1 base and J dropped 8 bases, with 8 bases sitting between them. CDR3 amino acids: CASSQVAEEKLFF. The CDR3 DNA follows: TGTGCCAGCAGCCAAGTGGCGGAAGAAAAACTGTTTTTT.

This chain uses TRBV5-4 with TRBJ2-5; D remains unclear. The CDR3 length is 13 residues. Per the germline V gene, CDR1 is SGHNT and CDR2 is YYREEE (reference sequence). V was cut by 4 bases and J by 3 bases, with 10 bases left in between. The CDR3 reads CASSRTGKETQYF. As DNA, the CDR3 is TGTGCCAGCAGCAGAACGGGCAAAGAGACCCAGTACTTC.

The genes are TRBV7-2 and TRBJ1-5; possible D gene TRBD1, 6 bases. Germline assignment: CDR1 SGHTA and CDR2 FQGNSA. Trimming stripped 6 bases from V and 1 base from J, with 19 bases between. The CDR3 totals 17 residues. CDR3 residues: CASRSTGGLASNQPQHF. In nucleotides, the CDR3 is TGTGCCAGCAGGTCCACCGGGGGCCTAGCCAGCAATCAGCCCCAGCATTTT.

This sequence joins TRBV27 and TRBJ2-7, with a tentative D call TRBD1 (5 bases). CDR1 is MNHEY and CDR2 is SMNVEV in the germline V gene (reference sequence). The CDR3 consists of 14 residues. V lost 4 bases and J 2 bases, leaving 12 bases between the germline ends. CDR3 loop: CASSSQGRTYEQYF. The CDR3 nucleotides read TGTGCCAGCAGTTCCCAGGGCAGGACCTACGAGCAGTACTTC.

This clone appeared a single time. The chain joins TRBV6-6 to TRBJ1-1; D remains unclear. Deletions cut 7 bases from V and 8 bases from J, with 14 bases between. From germline, CDR1 is MNHNY and CDR2 SVGAGI (reference sequence). CDR3 size: 12 residues. The CDR3 region has the DNA TGTGCCAGCATTGCCTTCGGAGGGGAAGCTTTCTTT. It is translated as CASIAFGGEAFF.

J is TRBJ2-7 and V is TRBV5-1; the match to TRBD2 covers 7 bases. The CDR3 contains 14 residues. Germline-derived CDR1 and CDR2 are SGHRS and YFSETQ. After removal of 0 bases from V and 2 bases from J, the junction contained 2 bases not matched to a gene. The CDR3 is CASSLVGGAYEQYF. The CDR3 DNA sequence: TGCGCCAGCAGCTTGGTTGGGGGGGCCTACGAGCAGTACTTC.

This chain links TRBV2 with TRBJ2-4; D gene unclear. This CDR3 has 15 residues. Germline loops: CDR1 SNHLY, CDR2 FYNNEI. V gave up 6 bases and J gave up 0 bases, with 12 bases separating them. The CDR3 DNA follows: TGTGCCAGCAGAGCTTCGACACTAGCCAAAAACATTCAGTACTTC. Translating it yields CASRASTLAKNIQYF.

This clone was observed a single time. The chain uses TRBV28 and TRBJ1-2; tentatively, D is TRBD1 (5 bases). Germline V CDR1 and CDR2: MDHEN, SYDVKM. V was trimmed by 7 bases and J by 6 bases, leaving 21 bases between them. This CDR3 is 15 amino acids long. CDR3 bases: TGTGCCAGCACCTCCGGGGCTTCACAGGTCGATGGCTACACCTTC. The encoded protein is CASTSGASQVDGYTF.

V usage is TRBV2 and J usage is TRBJ1-6; 7 bases map to TRBD1. J gave up 0 bases and V 1 base, and 3 bases lay outside the gene matches. Germline CDR1 SNHLY, CDR2 FYNNEI. There are 17 residues in the CDR3. The CDR3 DNA follows: TGTGCCAGCAGTGAAGTGGCAGGGGGCTCCTATAATTCACCCCTCCACTTT. Translating gives CASSEVAGGSYNSPLHF.

The chain recombines TRBV5-1 with TRBJ2-2, with TRBD2 matching 7 bases. Per the germline V gene, CDR1 is SGHRS and CDR2 is YFSETQ. The CDR3 is 15 residues long. V was clipped by 1 base and J by 7 bases; unmatched bases: 7. In nucleotides, the CDR3 is TGCGCCAGCAGCTTGCCCGCGGGGGTAGGCGGGGAGCTGTTTTTT. Its translation: CASSLPAGVGGELFF.

The rearrangement uses TRBV6-1 and TRBJ2-4; 8 bases map to TRBD1. Per germline, CDR1 MNHNS and CDR2 SASEGT. This CDR3 has 16 residues. Losses at the gene ends were 4 bases for V and 2 bases for J; bases not matched to a gene: 7. The CDR3 DNA follows: TGTGCCAGCAGTGGCGCAGGGGGCGCATCCAAAAACATTCAGTACTTC. Translating it yields CASSGAGGASKNIQYF.

The J gene is TRBJ1-6, the V gene TRBV28; TRBD1 might be the D (6 bases). CDR3 length: 15 residues. Trimming pared 6 bases from V and 5 bases from J, leaving 14 bases between. Germline V CDR1 and CDR2: MDHEN, SYDVKM. CDR3 bases: TGTGCCAGCAGCCCCCCGGCAGGGGATAATTCACCCCTCCACTTT. This translates into CASSPPAGDNSPLHF.

The gene calls are TRBV18 and TRBJ2-3; D possibly corresponds to TRBD1 (6 bases). Germline CDR1 is KGHSH and CDR2 is LQKENI. Trimming removed 1 base from V and 4 bases from J, with 15 bases in between. The CDR3 contains 16 residues. The CDR3 loop reads CASSPRGRGKADTQYF. CDR3 nucleotides: TGTGCCAGCTCACCACGGGGCAGGGGAAAGGCAGATACGCAGTATTTT.

The rearrangement links TRBV6-7 to TRBJ1-6; 7 nucleotides line up with TRBD1. TRBV6-7 is an ORF, and what it does is uncertain. This CDR3 is 22 amino acids long. V was pared by 2 bases and J by 0 bases, with 19 bases of the junction left unmatched. In nucleotides, the CDR3 is TGTGCCAGCAGTTACCGGGCCCCCGGGACAGTCTTATTTAGCTCCTATAATTCACCCCTCCACTTT. It codes for CASSYRAPGTVLFSSYNSPLHF.

As DNA, the CDR3 is TGCGCCAGCACCAAATTGGAACGGGACAGGGGCACTGAAGCTTTCTTT. Translated: CASTKLERDRGTEAFF. The chain recombines TRBV5-1 with TRBJ1-1, with 10 bases aligning to TRBD1. V lost 6 bases to trimming and J lost 4 bases; unmatched junction nucleotides: 12. This CDR3 has 16 amino acids. In germline, CDR1 is SGHRS, CDR2 YFSETQ.

There are a few counts of this clone. This chain connects TRBV28 to TRBJ1-1; weak D call: TRBD1 (6 bases). The CDR3 extends over 13 amino acids. V was pared by 6 bases and J by 8 bases, with 16 bases between. Germline V gene sequence: CDR1 MDHEN, CDR2 SYDVKM. DNA of the CDR3: TGTGCCAGCAGCCAGGGGTTTCCCACCGAAGCTTTCTTT. It encodes CASSQGFPTEAFF.

This chain uses TRBV27 with TRBJ2-3, with TRBD1 matching over 10 bases. CDR3 length: 15 residues. Unmatched junction bases numbered 8, after V lost 7 bases and J lost 4 bases. The V gene's germline CDR1 is MNHEY and CDR2 SMNVEV (reference sequence). The CDR3 DNA sequence: TGTGCCAGCACTCCGACAGGGGGCCGGTCAGATACGCAGTATTTT. Protein sequence: CASTPTGGRSDTQYF.

This chain uses TRBV7-2 with TRBJ2-5, with D perhaps TRBD2 (5 bases). Trimming removed 4 bases at V and 2 bases at J, with 11 bases between. The CDR3 spans 14 residues. CDR1 and CDR2 (germline): SGHTA, FQGNSA. The CDR3 loop reads CASSYTGFQETQYF. The CDR3, as DNA: TGTGCCAGCAGCTACACGGGATTTCAAGAGACCCAGTACTTC.

The chain recombines TRBV5-4 with TRBJ2-3, with 8 positions matching TRBD2. In germline, CDR1 is SGHNT, CDR2 YYREEE (reference sequence). The CDR3 totals 15 residues. Trimming took 1 base from V and 1 from J; bases not matched to a gene: 2. The CDR3 DNA reads as TGTGCCAGCAGCTTGACAGCGGGGGGCACAGATACGCAGTATTTT. This translates into CASSLTAGGTDTQYF.